The next 17 T cell receptor beta chains were all read from a single sample in a study of T cell repertoires in cytomegalovirus infection. TCRdb passed the reads through MiXCR, listing each CDR3 protein once. The table records 300,000 to 400,000 distinct CDR3 sequences, over 15% of them present only once. Sequenced input: PBMCs. The receptors here all came from a human donor in good health (CMV status not recorded). Some clones in this sample may be carry-over from other donors' samples.

This clonotype showed up many times. The V and J genes are TRBV7-2 and TRBJ2-5; perhaps TRBD1 as D (6 bases). The CDR3 consists of 14 residues. Trimming took 2 bases from V and 5 from J, leaving 12 bases between them. Germline V lookup: CDR1 SGHTA, CDR2 FQGNSA. The CDR3 loop is CASSLQGTGETQYF. The CDR3 nucleotides read TGTGCCAGCAGCTTACAGGGGACGGGGGAGACCCAGTACTTC.

In its sample, this clonotype was seen many times. The rearrangement uses TRBV12-3 or TRBV12-4 and TRBJ2-1; TRBD2 aligns across 8 bases. This CDR3 contains 15 residues. V trimming: 6 bases; J trimming: 2 bases; junction bases outside the gene matches: 6. Here the CDR3 reads CASSPTSGAYNEQFF. As DNA, the CDR3 is TGTGCCAGCAGCCCAACTAGCGGAGCCTACAATGAGCAGTTCTTC.

This clonotype was seen many times. The chain has TRBV7-2 and TRBJ2-6; D unresolved. With 1 base removed from V and 2 bases from J, the gap between germline ends came to 12 bases. The germline V gene encodes CDR1 SGHTA and CDR2 FQGNSA. The CDR3 covers 17 residues. The CDR3 bases are TGTGCCAGCAGCTTAGTTGGCAGCCGGACTGGGGCCAACGTCCTGACTTTC. Its translation is CASSLVGSRTGANVLTF.

This clonotype showed up just a few times. The chain has TRBV4-2 and TRBJ2-3; 9 nucleotides match TRBD2. This CDR3 has 16 amino acids. Germline trimming cut 3 bases from V and 1 base from J; bases unmatched to any gene: 5. The V gene's germline CDR1 is LGHNA and CDR2 YNFKEQ. The CDR3 reads CASSQLSSGGTDTQYF. The CDR3 DNA is TGTGCCAGCAGCCAGTTGTCTAGCGGGGGCACAGATACGCAGTATTTT.

This clonotype was recorded a few times. J is TRBJ1-1 and V is TRBV5-1, with D possibly TRBD1 on 6 matching bases. V shed 4 bases and J shed 4 bases, with 17 bases lying between them. The V gene's germline CDR1 is SGHRS and CDR2 YFSETQ. This CDR3 contains 15 residues. The CDR3 nucleotides are TGCGCCAGCAGCCTAGAAGGGGGGGCGGTCACTGAAGCTTTCTTT. It translates to CASSLEGGAVTEAFF.

This clonotype was counted a few times. The chain links TRBV12-5 to TRBJ2-5, with D possibly being TRBD2 (7 bases). CDR3 length equals 15 residues. Trimming removed 6 bases from V and 2 bases from J, with 16 bases in between. Germline V gives CDR1 LGHNT, CDR2 FRNRAP. The CDR3 region is CASGGEGGTQETQYF. The CDR3 DNA reads as TGTGCTAGTGGGGGTGAGGGGGGGACTCAAGAGACCCAGTACTTC.

The chain combines TRBV14 with TRBJ1-2; 7 bases fit TRBD1. Trimming took 4 bases from V and 7 from J; bases not matched to a gene: 6. In germline, CDR1 is SGHDN, CDR2 FVKESK. This CDR3 comprises 13 residues. The CDR3 reads CASSLGQAVGYTF. The DNA of the CDR3 is TGTGCCAGCAGCCTCGGACAGGCGGTTGGCTACACCTTC.

This clonotype was observed many times. V usage is TRBV7-2 and J usage is TRBJ2-1, with 8 bases matching TRBD2. The V gene's germline CDR1 is SGHTA and CDR2 FQGNSA. J gave up 7 bases and V 6 bases, and 5 bases lay outside the gene matches. The CDR3 length is 13 residues. CDR3 bases: TGTGCCAGCAGGCTGACTAGCGCGAATGAGCAGTTCTTC. Encoded protein: CASRLTSANEQFF.

This clonotype was detected many times. This sequence joins TRBV6-5 and TRBJ1-6; weak D call: TRBD1 (6 bases). CDR3 length: 15 amino acids. Trimming took 0 bases from V and 6 from J, leaving 9 bases between them. Looked up from germline, CDR1 is MNHEY and CDR2 is SVGAGI. The CDR3, as DNA: TGTGCCAGCAGTTACTCCGGACAGTTTAATTCACCCCTCCACTTT. Encoded protein: CASSYSGQFNSPLHF.

The chain joins TRBV19 to TRBJ1-5; D unclear. Germline values: CDR1 LNHDA, CDR2 SQIVND (reference sequence). This CDR3 comprises 15 residues. The ends were cut back, 4 bases at V and 4 bases at J, with 14 bases in the middle. In nucleotides, the CDR3 is TGTGCCAGTAGTACGATTGAGGCTTCGAATCAGCCCCAGCATTTT. It encodes CASSTIEASNQPQHF.

This clonotype appeared many times. The V gene is TRBV11-2, the J gene TRBJ2-3, with a tentative D call TRBD2 (6 bases). Deletions cut 0 bases from V and 0 bases from J, with 7 bases between. Germline V gene data show CDR1 as SGHAT and CDR2 as FQNNGV. The CDR3 is 15 residues long. Written as DNA, the CDR3 is TGTGCCAGCAGCTTAGATGGGGGGAGCACAGATACGCAGTATTTT. This sequence encodes CASSLDGGSTDTQYF.

This clonotype turned up a few times. This chain links TRBV5-6 with TRBJ2-1; D not certain. The germline CDR1 and CDR2 sequences are SGHDT and YYEEEE. This CDR3 has 13 amino acids. The V end was cut by 7 bases, the J end by 4 bases, with 12 bases between. CDR3: CASFPPGYNEQFF. The CDR3 DNA follows: TGTGCCAGCTTCCCCCCAGGATACAATGAGCAGTTCTTC.

DNA for the CDR3: TGTGCCAGCTCCTGGGGAGGCGAGCAGTACTTC. This gives the protein CASSWGGEQYF. The chain uses TRBV18 and TRBJ2-7; TRBD2 might be the D (6 bases). CDR3 length equals 11 residues. Germline lookup yields CDR1 KGHSH and CDR2 LQKENI. V gave up 6 bases and J gave up 6 bases, with 9 bases separating them.

In nucleotides, the CDR3 is TGTGCCAGCAGCCCCTTCGGGGGGATGAAGAACACTGAAGCTTTCTTT. Amino acids: CASSPFGGMKNTEAFF. The J gene is TRBJ1-1, the V gene TRBV5-6; D is perhaps TRBD1 (5 bases). The CDR3 runs 16 residues. Germline V gene data show CDR1 as SGHDT and CDR2 as YYEEEE. V was cut by 4 bases and J by 1 base, with 17 bases left in between.

In its sample, this clonotype was seen many times. The chain combines TRBV7-2 with TRBJ1-2, with 9 positions matching TRBD1. The junction had 0 bases not matched to a gene; V was cut back by 0 bases and J by 4 bases. This CDR3 is built from 14 residues. Germline CDR1 is SGHTA and CDR2 is FQGNSA. The CDR3 nucleotides are TGTGCCAGCAGCTTAGCGGGACAGGGCTATGGCTACACCTTC. The encoded protein is CASSLAGQGYGYTF.

The rearrangement uses TRBV20-1 and TRBJ1-2; maybe TRBD1 (6 bases). The CDR3 spans 16 residues. Germline V lookup: CDR1 DFQATT, CDR2 SNEGSKA (reference sequence). V lost 5 bases to trimming and J lost 1 base, with 20 bases between them. Here the CDR3 reads CSAYDVQGKYNYGYTF. Here the CDR3 DNA reads TGCAGTGCTTACGATGTACAGGGAAAATATAACTATGGCTACACCTTC.

This clonotype was seen a few times. V gene TRBV4-2 combines with J gene TRBJ1-4; 8 positions match TRBD1. Germline trimming cut 6 bases from V and 5 bases from J; bases unmatched to any gene: 2. Germline V gene lookup returns CDR1 LGHNA and CDR2 YNFKEQ. The CDR3 is 13 residues long. CDR3 nucleotides: TGTGCCAGCAGTCGGGACAGGAATGAAAAACTGTTTTTT. Translation: CASSRDRNEKLFF.